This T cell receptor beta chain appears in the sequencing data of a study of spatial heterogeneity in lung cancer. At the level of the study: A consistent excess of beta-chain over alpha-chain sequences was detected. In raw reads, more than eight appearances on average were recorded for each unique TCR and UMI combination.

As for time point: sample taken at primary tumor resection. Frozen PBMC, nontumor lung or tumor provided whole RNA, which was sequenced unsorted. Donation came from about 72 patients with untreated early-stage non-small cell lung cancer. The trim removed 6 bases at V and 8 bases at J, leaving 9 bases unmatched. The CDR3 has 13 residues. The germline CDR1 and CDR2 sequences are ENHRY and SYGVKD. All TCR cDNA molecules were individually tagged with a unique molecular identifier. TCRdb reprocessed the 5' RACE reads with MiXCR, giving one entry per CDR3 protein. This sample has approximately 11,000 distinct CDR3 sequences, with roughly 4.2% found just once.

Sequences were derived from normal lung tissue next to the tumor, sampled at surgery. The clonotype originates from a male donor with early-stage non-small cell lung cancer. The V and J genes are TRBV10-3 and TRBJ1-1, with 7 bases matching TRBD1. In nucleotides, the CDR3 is TGTGCCATCAGAGCAACCCAGGGGGTCGAAGCTTTCTTT. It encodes CAIRATQGVEAFF.